Below are 13 T cell receptor beta chains sequenced from a single sample in a study of cytomegalovirus exposure and HLA in healthy donors. The PCR employed 60 Vbeta primers together with 13 Jbeta primers. Clones were read by immunoSEQ multiplex PCR, and TCRdb kept only the in-frame ones, dropping some. The top ten clones hold over 9% of a sample with 100,000 or so clones, over 65% of them seen once. Sequenced: PBMCs. The receptor set was obtained from a human donor in good health.

V is TRBV5-5 and J is TRBJ1-1; TRBD1 aligns across 7 bases. J gave up 4 bases and V 5 bases, and 5 bases lay outside the gene matches. The CDR3 length is 13 residues. CDR1 is SGHKS, CDR2 YYEKEE, per germline (reference sequence). The CDR3 sequence: CASRQGGGTEAFF. The CDR3 region has the DNA TGTGCCAGCAGGCAGGGGGGTGGCACTGAAGCTTTCTTT.

V and J are TRBV29-1 and TRBJ2-3; perhaps TRBD2 as D (5 bases). This CDR3 region has 12 residues. The germline V and J ends were trimmed by 3 bases and 6 bases, with 10 bases remaining between them. Germline values: CDR1 SQVTM, CDR2 ANQGSEA. CDR3 sequence reads: CSVERVADTQYF. In DNA, the CDR3 is TGCAGCGTTGAGCGGGTAGCGGATACGCAGTATTTT.

This clone was observed once. This chain joins TRBV28 and TRBJ2-7; TRBD1 matches 7 bases. The CDR3 is made up of 13 amino acids. Germline V gene lookup returns CDR1 MDHEN and CDR2 SYDVKM. The V and J ends lost 7 bases and 6 bases, in that order; junction bases with no gene match: 9. As DNA, the CDR3 is TGTGCCAGCATTAAGACAGGGCGGGCCGAGCAGTACTTC. It encodes CASIKTGRAEQYF.

About this clone: Other nucleotide sequences in the sample specify the same CDR3. V gene TRBV7-2 combines with J gene TRBJ2-5; TRBD2 agrees at 14 bases. Looked up from germline, CDR1 is SGHTA and CDR2 is FQGNSA. This CDR3 comprises 16 residues. V was clipped by 5 bases and J by 2 bases; unmatched bases: 4. The CDR3: CASSLGLAGGQETQYF. The CDR3 DNA reads as TGTGCCAGCAGCCTCGGACTAGCGGGGGGACAAGAGACCCAGTACTTC.

The V and J genes are TRBV5-1 and TRBJ2-7; tentatively, D is TRBD1 (6 bases). The germline CDR1 and CDR2 sequences are SGHRS and YFSETQ. The V end was cut by 4 bases, the J end by 4 bases, with 12 bases between. This CDR3 region has 13 residues. CDR3 residues: CASSRDTSYEQYF. CDR3 DNA sequence: TGCGCCAGCAGCCGGGACACCAGTTACGAGCAGTACTTC.

The chain has TRBV6-5 and TRBJ2-7, with 7 bases aligning to TRBD1. The germline CDR1 and CDR2 sequences are MNHEY and SVGAGI. V was clipped by 7 bases and J by 4 bases; unmatched bases: 13. The CDR3 spans 15 residues. The CDR3 loop is CASTSRDRGVYEQYF. CDR3 nucleotides: TGTGCCAGCACGAGCAGGGACAGAGGGGTTTACGAGCAGTACTTC.

The V call is TRBV20-1, the J call TRBJ2-1, with D tentatively TRBD2 (5 bases). V lost 1 base and J 12 bases, leaving 10 bases between the germline ends. Germline values: CDR1 DFQATT, CDR2 SNEGSKA (reference sequence). The CDR3 loop spans 11 amino acids. Here the CDR3 DNA reads TGCAGTGCTAGAGGAGGGTCTCGGCAGTTCTTC. It yields the protein CSARGGSRQFF.

The chain couples TRBV7-9 to TRBJ2-2; D is unclear. V was shortened by 1 base and J by 4 bases, with 7 bases between the two germline ends. Germline loops: CDR1 SEHNR, CDR2 FQNEAQ (reference sequence). CDR3 length: 14 amino acids. Here the CDR3 reads CASSLDSPTGELFF. In DNA, the CDR3 is TGTGCCAGCAGCTTAGACAGCCCCACCGGGGAGCTGTTTTTT.

The genes are TRBV5-4 and TRBJ2-1; D is possibly TRBD2 (8 bases). Germline CDR1 and CDR2: SGHNT and YYREEE (reference sequence). This CDR3 has 16 residues. Deletions cut 6 bases from V and 12 bases from J, with 28 bases between. In nucleotides, the CDR3 is TGTGCCAGCACCGAGCGGGGGACAGACCTCTGGGGTGGGCAGTTCTTC. This codes for CASTERGTDLWGGQFF. The full variable domain, in which reference TRBV5-4 and TRBJ2-1 provide the parts outside the CDR3, is ETGVTQSPTHLIKTRGQQVTLRCSSQSGHNTVSWYQQALGQGPQFIFQYYREEENGRGNFPPRFSGLQFPNYSSELNVNALELDDSALYLCASTERGTDLWGGQFFGPGTRLTVL.

The chain is built from TRBV4-3 and TRBJ2-7; TRBD1 matches 7 bases. This CDR3 spans 16 amino acids. Unmatched junction bases numbered 6, after V lost 0 bases and J lost 1 base. Germline V CDR1 and CDR2: LGHNA, YSLEER. The CDR3 loop reads CASSQDSGTVSYEQYF. The CDR3 coding sequence is TGCGCCAGCAGCCAAGATTCGGGGACAGTATCCTACGAGCAGTACTTC.

The chain combines TRBV6-5 with TRBJ1-2; D gene ambiguous. Trimming took off 5 bases at V and 5 bases at J, with 15 bases between the two ends. The CDR3 is 14 residues long. Germline CDR1 and CDR2: MNHEY and SVGAGI. The CDR3 spells CASSPGREKYGYTF. For the CDR3, the DNA is TGTGCCAGCAGTCCCGGACGGGAAAAATATGGCTACACCTTC.

The gene calls are TRBV6-5 and TRBJ2-5, with 12 bases lining up with TRBD1. With V trimmed by 6 bases and J by 5 bases, 7 bases remained unmatched. There are 15 residues in the CDR3. The germline V gene encodes CDR1 MNHEY and CDR2 SVGAGI. The CDR3: CASRITGTGGETQYF. The CDR3 coding sequence is TGTGCCAGCAGGATTACCGGGACAGGGGGCGAGACCCAGTACTTC.

The chain uses TRBV5-1 and TRBJ2-1; TRBD2 matches at 14 bases. In germline, CDR1 is SGHRS, CDR2 YFSETQ. The CDR3 covers 15 residues. The V segment lost 6 bases and the J segment 9 bases; nucleotides outside the gene matches: 8. CDR3 coding DNA: TGCGCCAGCACCCACTCGGGACTAGCGGGAGTTGAGCAGTTCTTC. Protein product: CASTHSGLAGVEQFF.